This TCR beta chain stems from a study of regulatory T cells in long-lasting Graves disease. This clonotype came up many times. Library construction for TCR beta used iRepertoire HTBI primers and Arm-PCR of CDR3 regions. TCRdb called the multiplex PCR reads again in MiXCR, with one record for every CDR3 protein. The profile covers approximately 540,000 distinct CDR3 sequences, with about 12% appearing a single time and roughly 8.9% taken by the ten largest. Specified time point: newly diagnosed GD, antithyroid drugs for less than 3 months. With RNA extracted from PBMCs as input, the TCR library was made. Germline V CDR1 and CDR2: SGHVS, FNYEAQ. CDR3 length: 16 amino acids. Unmatched junction bases numbered 7, after V lost 1 base and J lost 7 bases. These data also featured in a second study, about T cells in Graves' hyperthyroidism and ophthalmopathy. As that report states: Stable Graves' hyperthyroidism denoted no ophthalmopathy progression over 18 months. Diagnoses were established using clinical symptoms, serum thyroxine and TRAb, thyroid ultrasound and orbital computed tomography.

This chain uses TRBV7-6 with TRBJ2-2; 9 bases align to TRBD2. Sequenced material: peripheral blood mononuclear cells (PBMCs), taken at new diagnosis, from a patient treated with antithyroid drugs. The sequence was collected from a woman aged 25 to 39 with Graves disease. CDR3: CASSLELAGADGELFF. CDR3 DNA sequence: TGTGCCAGCAGCTTAGAGTTAGCGGGGGCGGACGGGGAGCTGTTTTTT.